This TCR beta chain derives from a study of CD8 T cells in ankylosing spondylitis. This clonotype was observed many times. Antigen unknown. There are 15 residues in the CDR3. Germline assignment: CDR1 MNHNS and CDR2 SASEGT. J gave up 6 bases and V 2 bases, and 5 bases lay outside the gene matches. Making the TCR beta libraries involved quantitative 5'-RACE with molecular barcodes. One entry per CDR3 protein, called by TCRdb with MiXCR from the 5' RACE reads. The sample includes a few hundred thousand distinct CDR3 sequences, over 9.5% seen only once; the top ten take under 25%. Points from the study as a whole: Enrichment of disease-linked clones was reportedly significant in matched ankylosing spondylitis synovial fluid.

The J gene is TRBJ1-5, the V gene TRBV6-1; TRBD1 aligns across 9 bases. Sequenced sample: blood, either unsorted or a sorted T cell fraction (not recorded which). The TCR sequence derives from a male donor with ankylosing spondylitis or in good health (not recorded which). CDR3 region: CASSEMSGQGQPQHF. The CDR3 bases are TGTGCCAGCAGTGAAATGTCGGGACAGGGTCAGCCCCAGCATTTT.